Below, 30 T cell receptor beta chains from the same sample are listed, as sequenced in a study of blood T cell repertoires in COVID-19. Measured with immunoSEQ multiplex PCR; TCRdb has only the in-frame clones, and not every one. The profile shows approximately 500,000 clones, 75% to 90% of them singletons. Sequenced: peripheral blood. These receptors were obtained from a man aged 18-30 years with COVID-19, enrolled during active disease.

The chain carries TRBV18 and TRBJ2-3; 13 positions match TRBD2. V trimming: 5 bases; J trimming: 9 bases; junction bases outside the gene matches: 14. Looked up from germline, CDR1 is KGHSH and CDR2 is LQKENI. This CDR3 is built from 17 residues. The CDR3 sequence is CASSETSGGLHGSTQYF. Here the CDR3 DNA reads TGTGCCAGCTCAGAGACTAGCGGGGGGCTCCACGGTTCAACGCAGTATTTT.

The rearrangement joins TRBV6-5 to TRBJ2-7, with 7 positions matching TRBD2. This CDR3 contains 14 residues. Germline-derived CDR1 and CDR2 are MNHEY and SVGAGI. V lost 7 bases and J lost 0; bases outside the gene matches: 6. The DNA of the CDR3 is TGTGCCAGCAAGGCCGGCGGGAGCTCCTACGAGCAGTACTTC. Translating gives CASKAGGSSYEQYF.

The chain combines TRBV7-8 with TRBJ2-7; 8 positions match TRBD1. Trimming removed 5 bases from V and 4 bases from J; junction bases left unmatched: 13. The CDR3 contains 16 residues. Germline V gene data show CDR1 as SGHVS and CDR2 as FQNEAQ. The CDR3 nucleotides are TGTGCCAGCAGCAAAGGGACAGGATGGAAGGTTTACGAGCAGTACTTC. Protein sequence: CASSKGTGWKVYEQYF.

This chain connects TRBV7-9 to TRBJ2-1, with 10 nucleotides matching TRBD1. Germline CDR1 SEHNR, CDR2 FQNEAQ (reference sequence). The CDR3 is made up of 14 amino acids. V shed 5 bases and J 8 bases; nucleotides not matched to a gene: 6. CDR3 amino acids: CASSLGQGGDEQFF. The DNA for the CDR3 is TGTGCCAGCAGCCTAGGACAGGGGGGAGATGAGCAGTTCTTC.

V and J are TRBV4-2 and TRBJ2-7; D gene ambiguous. This CDR3 contains 13 residues. CDR1 and CDR2 (germline): LGHNA, YNFKEQ. V was pared by 4 bases and J by 3 bases, with 10 bases between. The CDR3: CASSLQTHYEQYF. The CDR3 bases are TGTGCCAGCAGCCTACAGACCCACTACGAGCAGTACTTC.

This chain joins TRBV7-9 and TRBJ2-5; TRBD1 matches 8 bases. CDR3 length equals 15 residues. Trimming took 4 bases from V and 4 from J; bases not matched to a gene: 8. Germline CDR1 reads SEHNR; CDR2 reads FQNEAQ (reference sequence). The CDR3 DNA follows: TGTGCCAGCAGCTCCTCAGGGGACAGGAGAGAGACCCAGTACTTC. Translating it yields CASSSSGDRRETQYF. Variable domain in full (rest from reference TRBV7-9 and TRBJ2-5): DTGVSQNPRHKITKRGQNVTFRCDPISEHNRLYWYRQTLGQGPEFLTYFQNEAQLEKSRLLSDRFSAERPKGSFSTLEIQRTEQGDSAMYLCASSSSGDRRETQYFGPGTRLLVL.

This clone occurred a few times. The chain uses TRBV10-1 and TRBJ2-1; no clear D gene. The V end was cut by 4 bases, the J end by 7 bases, with 8 bases between. The germline gives CDR1 WNHNN, CDR2 SYGVQD (reference sequence). The CDR3 loop spans 12 amino acids. The CDR3 is CASSGAGNEQFF. CDR3 nucleotides: TGCGCCAGCAGTGGAGCAGGTAATGAGCAGTTCTTC.

The chain carries TRBV6-5 and TRBJ2-3, with a tentative D call TRBD2 (6 bases). The CDR3 runs 13 residues. CDR1 and CDR2 (germline): MNHEY, SVGAGI. Trimming removed 7 bases at V and 9 bases at J, with 17 bases between. CDR3 nucleotide sequence: TGTGCCAGCACGTTCGGGAGCGCCGGGACGCAGTATTTT. Protein: CASTFGSAGTQYF.

This CDR3 is CASSDQAPGEPQHF. In DNA, the CDR3 is TGTGCCAGCAGTGACCAGGCGCCCGGTGAACCCCAGCATTTT. The chain has TRBV7-9 and TRBJ1-5; D is uncertain. Deletions cut 6 bases from V and 10 bases from J, with 19 bases between. This CDR3 contains 14 residues. Germline CDR1 reads SEHNR; CDR2 reads FQNEAQ (reference sequence).

The chain is built from TRBV4-2 and TRBJ2-1, with D possibly matching TRBD1 (6 bases). CDR3 length: 17 amino acids. CDR1 is LGHNA and CDR2 is YNFKEQ in the germline V gene. V lost 0 bases to trimming and J lost 9 bases, with 21 bases between them. The CDR3 is CASSQDPQGADRIEQFF. The CDR3 nucleotides are TGTGCCAGCAGCCAAGATCCACAGGGAGCAGACCGAATTGAGCAGTTCTTC.

The rearrangement links TRBV6-6 to TRBJ2-2; D perhaps matches TRBD2 (5 bases). Germline values: CDR1 MNHNY, CDR2 SVGAGI (reference sequence). The CDR3 sequence is 16 residues long. Trimming took off 2 bases at V and 0 bases at J, with 10 bases between the two ends. The CDR3 protein is CASSYEGGTNTGELFF. As DNA, the CDR3 is TGTGCCAGCAGTTACGAAGGAGGAACGAACACCGGGGAGCTGTTTTTT.

Here the CDR3 DNA reads TGTGCCAGCAGCTTAGGCCCCCCGTGGGGCGGCGGGGCATACAATGAGCAGTTCTTC. Its protein product is CASSLGPPWGGGAYNEQFF. V is TRBV11-2 and J is TRBJ2-1; tentative D call: TRBD2 (6 bases). The germline gives CDR1 SGHAT, CDR2 FQNNGV. CDR3 size: 19 residues. Trimming took off 1 base at V and 4 bases at J, with 23 bases between the two ends.

The CDR3 bases are TGTGCCAGTGGGTACGGGACAAGATCGAACACTGAAGCTTTCTTT. It is translated as CASGYGTRSNTEAFF. The chain combines TRBV19 with TRBJ1-1, with D possibly being TRBD1 (6 bases). The CDR3 runs to 15 residues. With 8 bases removed from V and 1 base from J, the gap between germline ends came to 17 bases. Germline CDR1 and CDR2: LNHDA and SQIVND (reference sequence). The full variable domain, in which reference TRBV19 and TRBJ1-1 provide the parts outside the CDR3, is DGGITQSPKYLFRKEGQNVTLSCEQNLNHDAMYWYRQDPGQGLRLIYYSQIVNDFQKGDIAEGYSVSREKKESFPLTVTSAQKNPTAFYLCASGYGTRSNTEAFFGQGTRLTVV.

The chain employs TRBV27 and TRBJ1-5; a weak D match, TRBD1 (6 bases). V shed 8 bases and J shed 3 bases, with 23 bases lying between them. CDR1 and CDR2 (germline): MNHEY, SMNVEV (reference sequence). The length of the CDR3 is 17 residues. CDR3 amino acids: CASGRTTGISNNQPQHF. Here the CDR3 DNA reads TGTGCCAGCGGACGGACCACAGGGATAAGTAACAATCAGCCCCAGCATTTT.

CDR3 nucleotide sequence: TGTGCCAGCAGCTTGGTGGACAGTGCCTACGAGCAGTACTTC. Amino acids: CASSLVDSAYEQYF. This chain uses TRBV5-4 with TRBJ2-7, with D tentatively TRBD1 (6 bases). Per germline, CDR1 SGHNT and CDR2 YYREEE (reference sequence). The CDR3 sequence is 14 residues long. The V gene lost 0 bases and the J gene lost 2 bases, with 9 bases spanning the gap.

The rearrangement uses TRBV10-1 and TRBJ2-7; 8 positions agree with TRBD1. From germline, CDR1 is WNHNN and CDR2 SYGVQD (reference sequence). V dropped 5 bases and J dropped 9; count of bases not matched to a gene: 6. This CDR3 has 12 residues. The CDR3 DNA reads as TGCGCCAGCAGTCACGGACAGGGAGGGCAGTACTTC. It codes for CASSHGQGGQYF.

The chain couples TRBV10-3 to TRBJ2-7; 7 nucleotides line up with TRBD1. Looked up from germline, CDR1 is ENHRY and CDR2 is SYGVKD. Unmatched junction bases numbered 6, after V lost 6 bases and J lost 1 base. The CDR3 is 14 amino acids. CDR3 sequence: CAISLGQNSYEQYF. Written as DNA, the CDR3 is TGTGCCATCAGCCTGGGACAGAATTCCTACGAGCAGTACTTC.

The chain combines TRBV5-1 with TRBJ2-3; D uncertain. The V gene lost 4 bases and the J gene lost 5 bases, with 8 bases spanning the gap. The CDR3 has 12 residues. The germline V gene encodes CDR1 SGHRS and CDR2 YFSETQ. The CDR3 coding sequence is TGCGCCAGCAGCCTAAATAGAGATACGCAGTATTTT. This gives the protein CASSLNRDTQYF.

This clone has a single count. The chain combines TRBV18 with TRBJ1-1; D remains ambiguous. V was clipped by 3 bases and J by 1 base, with 12 bases between them. The V gene's germline CDR1 is KGHSH and CDR2 LQKENI. CDR3 length: 15 amino acids. CDR3 nucleotides: TGTGCCAGCTCACCCGGCGCGACGGGGAACACTGAAGCTTTCTTT. Protein sequence: CASSPGATGNTEAFF.

The rearrangement links TRBV2 to TRBJ2-7; no clear D. CDR3 size: 13 residues. Trimming cost V 4 bases and J 3 bases, with 10 bases left between them. CDR1 is SNHLY and CDR2 is FYNNEI in the germline V gene. The CDR3 protein is CASSGRVLYEQYF. CDR3 coding DNA: TGTGCCAGCAGTGGACGGGTTCTCTACGAGCAGTACTTC.

V and J are TRBV5-8 and TRBJ2-7; the D gene is possibly TRBD2 (6 bases). CDR3 length: 15 residues. Germline CDR1 and CDR2: SGHTS and YDEGEE. The V end lost 3 bases, the J end lost 0 bases, and 13 bases lay between the germline ends. CDR3 sequence (DNA): TGTGCCAGCAGCTCCGGGACTTTCCCCTCCTACGAGCAGTACTTC. Translated: CASSSGTFPSYEQYF. The full variable domain, its missing parts supplied by reference TRBV5-8 and TRBJ2-7, is EAGVTQSPTHLIKTRGQQATLRCSPISGHTSVYWYQQALGLGLQFLLWYDEGEERNRGNFPPRFSGRQFPNYSSELNVNALELEDSALYLCASSSGTFPSYEQYFGPGTRLTVT.

V and J are TRBV24-1 and TRBJ2-3; the D gene is possibly TRBD1 (6 bases). V shed 7 bases and J shed 6 bases, with 22 bases lying between them. Germline V gene sequence: CDR1 KGHDR, CDR2 SFDVKD. This CDR3 region has 16 residues. The CDR3 DNA reads as TGTGCCACCAGCGACAGACAGGTCTCGAGGGGGGATACGCAGTATTTT. Translation gives CATSDRQVSRGDTQYF.

This chain uses TRBV2 with TRBJ2-3; TRBD2 matches at 8 bases. Germline V gene lookup returns CDR1 SNHLY and CDR2 FYNNEI. This CDR3 region has 15 residues. The junction had 4 bases not matched to a gene; V was cut back by 2 bases and J by 3 bases. The CDR3 nucleotides read TGTGCCAGCAGTGAAAGATCGGGGGGGACAGATACGCAGTATTTT. Amino acid sequence: CASSERSGGTDTQYF.

The rearrangement links TRBV4-2 to TRBJ2-3; 9 nucleotides match TRBD2. Germline V lookup: CDR1 LGHNA, CDR2 YNFKEQ. J gave up 5 bases and V 0 bases, and 6 bases lay outside the gene matches. There are 16 residues in the CDR3. The CDR3 loop is CASSQEETSGGDTQYF. Written as DNA, the CDR3 is TGTGCCAGCAGCCAAGAAGAGACTAGCGGCGGAGATACGCAGTATTTT.

The chain uses TRBV5-1 and TRBJ2-7, with 8 bases that match TRBD1. The CDR3 spans 15 residues. Germline V gene sequence: CDR1 SGHRS, CDR2 YFSETQ. The V gene end was trimmed by 4 bases and the J gene end by 5 bases; junction bases not matched to a gene: 11. The CDR3 DNA reads TGCGCCAGCAGCCCAGGACAGGGCGCCGCGGACGAGCAGTACTTC. This codes for CASSPGQGAADEQYF.

The CDR3 loop reads CASSQEMQGAREQYF. CDR3 sequence (DNA): TGCGCCAGCAGCCAAGAAATGCAGGGGGCGAGGGAGCAGTACTTC. This sequence joins TRBV4-1 and TRBJ2-7, with TRBD1 identical over 8 bases. This CDR3 is 15 amino acids long. The V segment lost 0 bases and the J segment 7 bases; nucleotides outside the gene matches: 8. Germline V gene sequence: CDR1 MGHRA, CDR2 YSYEKL.

This clone came up a few times. J is TRBJ2-2 and V is TRBV25-1, with 7 bases matching TRBD1. The V segment lost 5 bases and the J segment 5 bases; nucleotides outside the gene matches: 5. The germline gives CDR1 MGHDK, CDR2 SYGVNS. This CDR3 spans 14 amino acids. The CDR3 nucleotides are TGTGCCAGCAGTACAGGGGTACGGACCGGGGAGCTGTTTTTT. This encodes CASSTGVRTGELFF.

Remarks on this clone: Compared with germline, one end of the junction differs, possibly owing to a read error. The V and J genes are TRBV6-5 and TRBJ1-6; weak D call: TRBD1 (6 bases). From germline, CDR1 is MNHEY and CDR2 SVGAGI. The CDR3 is 15 amino acids. This CDR3 is CASTQGGFYNSPLYF. The DNA of the CDR3 is TGTGCCAGCACCCAAGGGGGTTTCTATAATTCACCCCTCTACTTT.

This chain joins TRBV24-1 and TRBJ2-7; 9 positions match TRBD1. The CDR3 is 16 amino acids. Germline V gene data show CDR1 as KGHDR and CDR2 as SFDVKD. After removal of 1 base from V and 5 bases from J, the junction contained 8 bases not matched to a gene. The CDR3 DNA is TGTGCCACCAGTGATTTAGCGAGACAGGGGGAGAACGAGCAGTACTTC. Its protein is CATSDLARQGENEQYF.

This chain uses TRBV7-2 with TRBJ2-2; maybe TRBD1 (7 bases). V lost 7 bases and J 5 bases, leaving 14 bases between the germline ends. This CDR3 spans 14 amino acids. Germline V gene lookup returns CDR1 SGHTA and CDR2 FQGNSA. The CDR3 region is CASKGPGGTGELFF. The CDR3 DNA sequence: TGTGCCAGCAAGGGGCCAGGGGGGACCGGGGAGCTGTTTTTT.